The T cell receptor beta chain described here comes from a study of T cell repertoires in cytomegalovirus infection. Study observations and caveats: Using cumulative public TCR beta family frequency, the authors identified those who carried CMV together with the relevant HLA.

Regarding this clonotype: Its cognate antigen is unknown.

TCRdb redid the calling of the reads with MiXCR, one entry per CDR3 protein. Of about 150,000 distinct CDR3 sequences listed, 23% were seen once; the top ten hold approximately 11%. There are 14 residues in the CDR3. In germline, CDR1 is SEHNR, CDR2 FQNEAQ (reference sequence). V lost 1 base to trimming and J lost 10 bases, with 16 bases between them. This TCR derives from a human donor in good health (CMV status not recorded). Some clones in this sample may be carry-over from other donors' samples. The specimen sequenced was PBMCs. The chain uses TRBV7-9 and TRBJ1-1; D is unresolved. This chain's CDR3 is CASSLETRSGGAFF. CDR3 bases: TGTGCCAGCAGCTTAGAGACGCGGTCAGGAGGAGCTTTCTTT.